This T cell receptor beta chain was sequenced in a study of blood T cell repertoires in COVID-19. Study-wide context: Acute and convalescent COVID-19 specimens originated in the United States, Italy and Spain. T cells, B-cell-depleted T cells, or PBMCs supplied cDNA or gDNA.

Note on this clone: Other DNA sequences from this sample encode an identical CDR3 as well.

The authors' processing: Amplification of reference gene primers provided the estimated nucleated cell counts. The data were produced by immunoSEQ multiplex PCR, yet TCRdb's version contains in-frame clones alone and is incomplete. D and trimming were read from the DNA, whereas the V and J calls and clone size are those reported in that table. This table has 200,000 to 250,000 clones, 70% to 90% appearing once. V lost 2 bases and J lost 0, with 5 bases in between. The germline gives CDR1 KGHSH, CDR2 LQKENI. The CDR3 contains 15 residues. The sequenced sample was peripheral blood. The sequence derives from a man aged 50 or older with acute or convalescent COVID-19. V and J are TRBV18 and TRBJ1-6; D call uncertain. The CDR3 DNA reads TGTGCCAGCTCACCAGGGAGCTCCTATAATTCACCCCTCCACTTT. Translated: CASSPGSSYNSPLHF.